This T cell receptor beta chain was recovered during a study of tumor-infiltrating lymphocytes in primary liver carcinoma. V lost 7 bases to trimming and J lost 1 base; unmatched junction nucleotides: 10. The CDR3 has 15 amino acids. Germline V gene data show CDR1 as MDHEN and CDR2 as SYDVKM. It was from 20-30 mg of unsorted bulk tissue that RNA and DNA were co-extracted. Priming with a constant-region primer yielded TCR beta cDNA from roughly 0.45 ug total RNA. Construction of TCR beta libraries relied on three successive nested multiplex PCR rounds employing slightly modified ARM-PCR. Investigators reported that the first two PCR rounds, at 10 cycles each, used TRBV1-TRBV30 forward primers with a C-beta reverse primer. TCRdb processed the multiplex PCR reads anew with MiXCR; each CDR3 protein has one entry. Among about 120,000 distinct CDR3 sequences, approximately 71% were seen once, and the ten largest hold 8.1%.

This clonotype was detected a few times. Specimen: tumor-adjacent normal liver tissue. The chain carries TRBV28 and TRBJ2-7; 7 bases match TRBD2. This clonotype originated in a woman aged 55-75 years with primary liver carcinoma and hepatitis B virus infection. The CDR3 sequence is CASTGTSGGSYEQYF. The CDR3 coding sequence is TGTGCCAGCACCGGGACCTCGGGGGGTTCCTACGAGCAGTACTTC.